This paragraph reports one T cell receptor beta chain. Its specificity is unknown. The sample is drawn from a study of cytomegalovirus exposure and HLA in healthy donors. The ends were cut back, 2 bases at V and 8 bases at J, with 11 bases in the middle. The V gene's germline CDR1 is SGHRS and CDR2 YFSETQ. The CDR3 has 14 residues. Broader study findings: A later analysis linked a missense DCLRE1C variant to TCR beta V- and J-gene trimming. TCR beta sequences numbering 15,000 to 20,000 were associated with HLA alleles at 0.05 false discovery rate in a later analysis. Researchers left out some V segments, among them TRBV6-2 and TRBV6-3, as indistinguishable.

With 60 Vbeta and 13 Jbeta primers, the PCR was carried out. Data came from immunoSEQ multiplex PCR; TCRdb stores just in-frame clones and leaves some out. This table holds over 130,000 clones, around 80% found once. The chain employs TRBV5-1 and TRBJ1-6; TRBD1 might be the D (6 bases). The clonotype originates from a man aged 45-60 years in good health and CMV-seronegative. Sequencing used PBMCs. CDR3 nucleotide sequence: TGCGCCAGCAGCTTCCGGACAGTGGATTCACCCCTCCACTTT. This codes for CASSFRTVDSPLHF.